Described below is a single T cell receptor (beta chain) sequence and its context. This specimen belongs to a study of cytotoxic CD8 clonotypes in ibrutinib-treated CLL. PBMCs were cryopreserved, and about 1.8 micrograms of genomic DNA from them went into TCR beta libraries. CDR3 length: 17 residues. V shed 3 bases and J shed 0 bases, with 16 bases lying between them. Germline CDR1 reads KGHSH; CDR2 reads LQKENI. The data were produced by immunoSEQ multiplex PCR, yet TCRdb's version contains in-frame clones alone and is incomplete. The table lists some 46,000 clones, 60% to 75% of them singletons. This chain uses TRBV18 with TRBJ2-3, with D perhaps TRBD1 (5 bases). The material was PBMCs, obtained after 12 months of ibrutinib treatment. The clonotype was recovered from a human donor with chronic lymphocytic leukemia. In DNA, the CDR3 is TGTGCCAGCTCACCCCAGGGCCAGGGAACTAGCACAGATACGCAGTATTTT. This encodes CASSPQGQGTSTDTQYF.